A selection of T cell receptor beta chains follows, all from one sample in a study of cytomegalovirus exposure and HLA in healthy donors. Clones were read by immunoSEQ multiplex PCR, and TCRdb kept only the in-frame ones, dropping some. The sample has about 83,000 clones, more than 60% seen once. Sequenced material: PBMCs. These receptors came from a man aged 18 to 30 in good health and CMV-seropositive. Both conserved end residues are part of each CDR3. Fields, in order: V gene, clone size, J gene, D gene, CDR3 protein, CDR3 DNA. A D gene is named only where the DNA matches it firmly. Size values are once, few and many counts, or a class for expanded clones, and some rows have none.

v_gene: TRBV6-5
abundance: few
j_gene: TRBJ2-2
d_gene: .
CDR3aa: CAGRTTANTGELFF
CDR3nt: TGTGCCGGCCGGACAACAGCGAACACCGGGGAGCTGTTTTTT

v_gene: TRBV2
abundance: .
j_gene: TRBJ2-1
d_gene: TRBD2
CDR3aa: CASNVEEGLAGVNEQFF
CDR3nt: TGTGCCAGCAACGTTGAGGAGGGACTAGCGGGAGTTAATGAGCAGTTCTTC

v_gene: TRBV5-4
abundance: .
j_gene: TRBJ2-2
d_gene: TRBD2
CDR3aa: CASRALAGANTGELFF
CDR3nt: TGTGCCAGCAGGGCCCTAGCGGGCGCGAACACCGGGGAGCTGTTTTTT

v_gene: TRBV4-1
abundance: .
j_gene: TRBJ2-1
d_gene: TRBD1
CDR3aa: CASSPQGDSEQFF
CDR3nt: TGCGCCAGCAGCCCCCAGGGGGATAGTGAGCAGTTCTTC

v_gene: TRBV29-1
abundance: few
j_gene: TRBJ2-7
d_gene: .
CDR3aa: CSVAGNYEQYF
CDR3nt: TGCAGCGTTGCGGGTAACTACGAGCAGTACTTC

v_gene: TRBV6-1
abundance: .
j_gene: TRBJ2-2
d_gene: TRBD1
CDR3aa: CASSEAQGGHGELFF
CDR3nt: TGTGCCAGCAGTGAAGCGCAAGGGGGCCACGGGGAGCTGTTTTTT

v_gene: TRBV6-1
abundance: .
j_gene: TRBJ1-1
d_gene: .
CDR3aa: CASTPGYTEAFF
CDR3nt: TGTGCCAGCACGCCAGGGTACACTGAAGCTTTCTTT

v_gene: TRBV6-1
abundance: .
j_gene: TRBJ2-1
d_gene: TRBD1
CDR3aa: CASSRTGDSYNEQFF
CDR3nt: TGTGCCAGCAGTAGAACAGGGGACTCCTACAATGAGCAGTTCTTC

v_gene: TRBV28
abundance: once
j_gene: TRBJ1-2
d_gene: TRBD1
CDR3aa: CASKETGGDYGYTF
CDR3nt: TGTGCCAGCAAGGAAACAGGGGGTGACTATGGCTACACCTTC

v_gene: TRBV11-2
abundance: .
j_gene: TRBJ2-7
d_gene: .
CDR3aa: CASSPSQGGSSYEQYF
CDR3nt: TGTGCCAGCAGCCCCTCACAGGGAGGGAGCTCCTACGAGCAGTACTTC

v_gene: TRBV5-6
abundance: .
j_gene: TRBJ2-1
d_gene: TRBD2
CDR3aa: CASSLGLAGGTFSYNEQFF
CDR3nt: TGTGCCAGCAGCTTGGGACTAGCGGGAGGCACCTTCTCCTACAATGAGCAGTTCTTC

v_gene: TRBV7-9
abundance: once
j_gene: TRBJ2-1
d_gene: TRBD1
CDR3aa: CASSSGTGSHNEQFF
CDR3nt: TGTGCCAGCAGCTCCGGGACAGGGTCCCACAATGAGCAGTTCTTC

v_gene: TRBV6-5
abundance: .
j_gene: TRBJ2-2
d_gene: TRBD2
CDR3aa: CASELGTSGAGELFF
CDR3nt: TGTGCCAGCGAGCTTGGGACTAGCGGAGCCGGGGAGCTGTTTTTT

v_gene: TRBV9
abundance: .
j_gene: TRBJ2-3
d_gene: TRBD2
CDR3aa: CASSSRLAGVADTQYF
CDR3nt: TGTGCCAGCAGCTCCAGACTAGCGGGAGTCGCAGATACGCAGTATTTT

v_gene: TRBV5-1
abundance: .
j_gene: TRBJ1-2
d_gene: .
CDR3aa: CASSVSPASGYGYTF
CDR3nt: TGCGCCAGCAGCGTCTCACCGGCCTCCGGGTATGGCTACACCTTC

v_gene: TRBV9
abundance: .
j_gene: TRBJ1-2
d_gene: TRBD1
CDR3aa: CASGDRVGGYTF
CDR3nt: TGTGCCAGCGGAGACAGGGTTGGTGGCTACACCTTC

v_gene: TRBV4-1
abundance: .
j_gene: TRBJ2-2
d_gene: .
CDR3aa: CASSLLSTRFDGGELFF
CDR3nt: TGCGCCAGCAGCCTTTTAAGTACTAGATTTGATGGCGGGGAGCTGTTTTTT

v_gene: TRBV25-1
abundance: .
j_gene: TRBJ2-5
d_gene: TRBD1
CDR3aa: CASSDPGQGRETQYF
CDR3nt: TGTGCCAGCAGTGATCCGGGACAGGGGCGGGAGACCCAGTACTTC

v_gene: TRBV2
abundance: .
j_gene: TRBJ2-4
d_gene: TRBD2
CDR3aa: CASDRSGGSDKNIQYF
CDR3nt: TGTGCCAGCGACAGGTCGGGGGGGAGTGACAAAAACATTCAGTACTTC

v_gene: TRBV18
abundance: .
j_gene: TRBJ1-2
d_gene: TRBD1
CDR3aa: CASSLKDRTYGYTF
CDR3nt: TGTGCCAGCTCACTAAAGGACAGGACGTATGGCTACACCTTC

v_gene: TRBV9
abundance: once
j_gene: TRBJ2-7
d_gene: .
CDR3aa: CASSEAGEAYEQYF
CDR3nt: TGTGCCAGCAGCGAAGCTGGGGAGGCCTACGAGCAGTACTTC